This paragraph covers one T cell receptor (beta chain) sequence. Its antigen is as yet unknown. This record comes from a study of T cell repertoires in cytomegalovirus infection. Study summary: Epitope selection comprised recently identified HLA-C-restricted CMV epitopes and well-studied HLA-B-restricted CMV epitopes. Both a matching HLA type and CMV infection were indicated by public TCR beta signatures. General study findings and limits: The study found HLA-C-restricted CMV-specific TCR beta clonotypes dominating the ex vivo response.

TCRdb reprocessed the reads with MiXCR, giving one entry per CDR3 protein. Of some 940,000 distinct CDR3 sequences in the sample, around 32% were seen once. CDR3 size: 12 residues. Germline values: CDR1 LGHNT, CDR2 FRNRAP. The V end was cut by 1 base, the J end by 13 bases, with 14 bases between. The chain combines TRBV12-5 with TRBJ2-7; tentatively, D is TRBD1 (6 bases). This TCR derives from a human donor in good health (CMV status not recorded). Some clones in this sample may be carry-over from other donors' samples. Sequencing was performed on cultured CD8+ T cells from PBMCs, taken from culture after CMV antigen stimulation. DNA for the CDR3: TGTGCTAGTGGTTTGGCCCCGACAGGCTTTTACTTC. Translating it yields CASGLAPTGFYF. The whole variable domain, remainder taken from reference TRBV12-5 and TRBJ2-7, is DARVTQTPRHKVTEMGQEVTMRCQPILGHNTVFWYRQTMMQGLELLAYFRNRAPLDDSGMPKDRFSAEMPDATLATLKIQPSEPRDSAVYFCASGLAPTGFYFGPGTRLTVT.